The sequence of this TCR beta chain was determined in a study of blood T cell repertoires in COVID-19 (dated by TCRdb to 2018 to 2021). As for the study more broadly: Samples covering the acute and convalescent phases of COVID-19 were provided by collaborators in the United States, Italy and Spain. Subjects who had been exposed to COVID-19, were actively infected with it, or had recovered from it provided the deeply sampled blood TCRbeta repertoires that made up the dataset. The prospective study material was composed of cDNA or gDNA derived from T cells, B-cell-depleted T cells, or PBMCs. Nearly every sample came with metadata listing a de-identified subject ID, COVID-19 status, age in years and sex. Where available, HLA class I and class II types were taken from metadata supplied by the sample provider and were not determined by assay-based typing. The samples were drawn from two sources: the first 160 participants of the ongoing ImmuneRACE study, and 1,000 to 1,500 subjects contributed by 6 global collaborators. The repertoires were released in a freely available public database intended as a resource for research on the immune response to SARS-CoV-2. What the authors observed across the whole study: How much clinical and demographic metadata was included differed by source and by participant, and the metadata was provided uncurated.

TCRbeta CDR3 regions were amplified from genomic DNA using the immunoSEQ Assay, a bias-controlled multiplex PCR. As for how the authors treated the data: The number of nucleated cells in each sample was estimated by amplification of reference gene primers within the assay. Sequence reads were collapsed and filtered to measure the absolute abundance of every unique TCRbeta CDR3 rearrangement. For each sample, productive Simpson clonality was calculated as the square root of Simpson's diversity index over productive rearrangements. TCRdb obtained this table from immuneACCESS and retained in-frame rearrangements with V and J assigned. These tables miss some clones; where compared with another copy, unresolved V genes account for less than half of the shortfall, and the remainder is unexplained. For V, J and clone size, that table is used; D and trimming come from the DNA. A total of 250,000 to 350,000 clones appear in this sample, 86% of them only once. The top ten hold 2% to 2.5% of the sample.

Samples from volunteer blood donors who had recovered from COVID-19 were contributed by a second Seattle source. Whole blood was collected in K2EDTA tubes by collaborating institutions according to the institutions' own protocols. Collaborator samples were shipped for TCRbeta analysis as frozen whole blood, isolated PBMCs, or DNA extracted from either sample type. Ends trimmed: V by 6 bases, J by 6 bases; bases unmatched to a gene: 0. From the germline V gene, CDR1 is SNHLY and CDR2 is FYNNEI. From the cysteine up to the phenylalanine, the CDR3 has a length of 12 residues. Only the CDR3 DNA is retained, 36 bases long and in frame from the first base. To note about this clone: The clone's antigen remains unknown. Base qualities were left out, and no much larger clone turns up one base away.

The chain uses TRBV2 and TRBJ1-4, with 8 bases matching TRBD1. Sequencing was performed on peripheral blood. This receptor was identified in a young woman who had recovered from COVID-19. The sequenced DNA is TGTGCCAGCAGGACAGGGGATGAAAAACTGTTTTTT. Its amino acids are CASRTGDEKLFF. The CDR3, completed at both ends by the reference TRBV2 and TRBJ1-4 genes, gives the full variable domain EPEVTQTPSHQVTQMGQEVILRCVPISNHLYFYWYRQILGQKVEFLVSFYNNEISEKSEIFDDQFSVERPDGSNFTLKIRSTKLEDSAMYFCASRTGDEKLFFGSGTQLSVL.